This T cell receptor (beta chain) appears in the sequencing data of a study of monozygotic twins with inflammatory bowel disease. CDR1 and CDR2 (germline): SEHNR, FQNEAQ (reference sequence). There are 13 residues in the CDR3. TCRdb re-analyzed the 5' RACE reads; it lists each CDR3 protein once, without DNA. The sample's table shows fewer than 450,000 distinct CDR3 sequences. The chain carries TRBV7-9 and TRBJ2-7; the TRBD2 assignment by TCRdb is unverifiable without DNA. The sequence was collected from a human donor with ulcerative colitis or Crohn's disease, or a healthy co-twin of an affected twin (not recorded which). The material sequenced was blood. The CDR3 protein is CASSSTTSYEQYF.